This passage covers 24 T cell receptor beta chains from one sample sequenced in a study of T cell responses to AZD1222 COVID-19 vaccine. Clones were read by immunoSEQ multiplex PCR, and TCRdb kept only the in-frame ones, dropping some. The table has about 150,000 clones, approximately 91% seen once; the top ten hold less than 2%. The sequenced sample was peripheral blood, obtained 28 days after the second AZD1222 dose. The receptors derive from an adult who received the AZD1222 COVID-19 vaccine.

The chain is built from TRBV5-1 and TRBJ2-5; no clear D gene. This CDR3 is 13 amino acids long. Trimming stripped 3 bases from V and 5 bases from J, with 11 bases between. Germline assignment: CDR1 SGHRS and CDR2 YFSETQ. CDR3 region: CASSYGPQETQYF. Here the CDR3 DNA reads TGCGCCAGCAGCTACGGGCCCCAGGAGACCCAGTACTTC.

The V gene is TRBV6-6, the J gene TRBJ1-2; 8 bases match TRBD1. The CDR3 extends over 15 amino acids. Germline CDR1 MNHNY, CDR2 SVGAGI (reference sequence). The V gene end was trimmed by 2 bases and the J gene end by 2 bases; junction bases not matched to a gene: 4. CDR3 loop: CASSYGQGQNYGYTF. The CDR3 region has the DNA TGTGCCAGCAGTTACGGACAGGGCCAAAACTATGGCTACACCTTC.

Notes on this clone: The sample holds other DNA sequences that translate to the same CDR3. The rearrangement joins TRBV7-8 to TRBJ2-2; no clear D gene. V dropped 6 bases and J dropped 0 bases, with 8 bases sitting between them. The CDR3 runs 14 residues. The germline V gene encodes CDR1 SGHVS and CDR2 FQNEAQ. This chain's CDR3 is CASSSGTNTGELFF. In DNA form, the CDR3 reads TGTGCCAGCAGTTCAGGAACGAACACCGGGGAGCTGTTTTTT.

This sequence joins TRBV4-2 and TRBJ2-3, with TRBD2 matching 9 bases. In germline, CDR1 is LGHNA, CDR2 YNFKEQ. V trimming: 1 base; J trimming: 5 bases; junction bases outside the gene matches: 10. This CDR3 has 17 amino acids. DNA for the CDR3: TGTGCCAGCAGCCAAGTTCCAGGCTTAGCGGGAGAAGATACGCAGTATTTT. Its protein product is CASSQVPGLAGEDTQYF.

This clone was detected once. V gene TRBV9 combines with J gene TRBJ1-4; D not resolved. CDR1 is SGDLS, CDR2 YYNGEE, per germline. With 1 base removed from V and 7 bases from J, the gap between germline ends came to 23 bases. The CDR3 extends over 18 amino acids. CDR3 region: CASSVSTWTGARGEKLFF. The CDR3 coding sequence is TGTGCCAGCAGCGTATCCACATGGACCGGAGCCCGGGGTGAAAAACTGTTTTTT.

In this sample, this clone turned up a few times. At one of its ends the junction is not consistent with the germline gene, which may arise from a read error. V is TRBV7-7 and J is TRBJ2-5; the D gene is possibly TRBD1 (5 bases). Germline CDR1 and CDR2: SSHAT and FNYEAQ (reference sequence). The CDR3 covers 13 residues. The chain's CDR3 is CASSPGHQETQYF. DNA for the CDR3: TGTGCTAGCAGCCCCGGACATCAAGAGACCCAGTACTTC. The whole variable domain, remainder taken from reference TRBV7-7 and TRBJ2-5, is GAGVSQSPRYKVTKRGQDVTLRCDPISSHATLYWYQQALGQGPEFLTYFNYEAQPDKSGLPSDRFSAERPEGSISTLTIQRTEQRDSAMYRCASSPGHQETQYFGPGTRLLVL.

The chain has TRBV18 and TRBJ1-3; 8 positions match TRBD1. After removal of 4 bases from V and 2 bases from J, the junction contained 7 bases not matched to a gene. The CDR3 has 16 residues. In germline, CDR1 is KGHSH, CDR2 LQKENI. Here the CDR3 reads CASSLQGASAGNTIYF. The CDR3 bases are TGTGCCAGCTCACTGCAGGGGGCGTCAGCTGGAAACACCATATATTTT.

V gene TRBV7-3 combines with J gene TRBJ2-5; 8 bases are a match to TRBD2. Trimming took 4 bases from V and 5 from J; bases not matched to a gene: 6. Germline CDR1 and CDR2: SGHTA and FQGTGA. The length of the CDR3 is 14 residues. Here the CDR3 DNA reads TGTGCCAGCAGCTCAGGACTAGCCGGTGAGACCCAGTACTTC. Protein sequence: CASSSGLAGETQYF.

The chain couples TRBV6-1 to TRBJ1-1; no definite D call. CDR3 length: 15 residues. In germline, CDR1 is MNHNS, CDR2 SASEGT. Between the trimmed V and J ends, which lost 2 bases and 5 bases, there was a span of 15 bases. For the CDR3, the DNA is TGTGCCAGCAGTGAATATACCACCCGAGGGACTGAAGCTTTCTTT. As protein: CASSEYTTRGTEAFF.

V gene TRBV19 combines with J gene TRBJ1-1, with D unresolved. V lost 5 bases and J lost 1, with 14 bases in between. The germline CDR1 and CDR2 sequences are LNHDA and SQIVND (reference sequence). The CDR3 extends over 15 amino acids. This chain's CDR3 is CASSLRDPGNTEAFF. In nucleotides, the CDR3 is TGTGCCAGTAGTTTACGCGACCCCGGGAACACTGAAGCTTTCTTT.

The chain recombines TRBV6-1 with TRBJ1-1; D gene unclear. Germline V CDR1 and CDR2: MNHNS, SASEGT. Trimming removed 3 bases from V and 1 base from J, with 6 bases in between. The CDR3 loop spans 13 amino acids. This CDR3 reads CASSDGRNTEAFF. CDR3 bases: TGTGCCAGCAGTGACGGACGGAACACTGAAGCTTTCTTT.

This rearrangement joins TRBV10-1 to TRBJ2-3; 9 bases align to TRBD2. The CDR3 loop spans 15 amino acids. V dropped 7 bases and J dropped 1; count of bases not matched to a gene: 6. CDR1 is WNHNN, CDR2 SYGVQD, per germline (reference sequence). The CDR3 spells CASIKLAGCTDTQYF. As DNA, the CDR3 is TGCGCCAGCATCAAGCTAGCGGGGTGCACAGATACGCAGTATTTT.

The gene calls are TRBV7-9 and TRBJ1-2, with TRBD1 matching over 10 bases. CDR1 and CDR2 (germline): SEHNR, FQNEAQ (reference sequence). CDR3 length: 16 residues. V trimming: 6 bases; J trimming: 6 bases; junction bases outside the gene matches: 13. The CDR3 sequence: CASRPSPSGTGDGYTF. For the CDR3, the DNA is TGTGCCAGCAGGCCATCTCCCTCCGGGACAGGGGATGGCTACACCTTC.

This chain connects TRBV5-4 to TRBJ2-2, with 8 bases identical to TRBD2. CDR1 is SGHNT and CDR2 is YYREEE in the germline V gene (reference sequence). The junction had 8 bases not matched to a gene; V was cut back by 5 bases and J by 5 bases. This CDR3 is 15 amino acids long. CDR3: CASRRGLGKTGELFF. The CDR3 bases are TGTGCCAGCAGGAGGGGACTAGGTAAAACCGGGGAGCTGTTTTTT.

This sequence joins TRBV15 and TRBJ1-5, with a tentative D call TRBD1 (5 bases). V was shortened by 5 bases and J by 3 bases, with 11 bases between the two germline ends. Germline CDR1 and CDR2: LNHNV and YYDKDF (reference sequence). The CDR3 consists of 14 residues. The CDR3 DNA follows: TGTGCCACCAGCGGGGCCAGAGACAATCAGCCCCAGCATTTT. This translates into CATSGARDNQPQHF.

A single count supports this clone. V usage is TRBV10-2 and J usage is TRBJ2-7; 11 nucleotides line up with TRBD2. After removal of 5 bases from V and 4 bases from J, the junction contained 7 bases not matched to a gene. The CDR3 has 15 amino acids. CDR1 and CDR2 (germline): WSHSY, SAAADI. The CDR3 loop reads CASSSSSGGLYEQYF. Written as DNA, the CDR3 is TGCGCCAGCAGTTCCTCTAGCGGGGGGCTATACGAGCAGTACTTC.

The chain links TRBV10-3 to TRBJ2-2, with D perhaps being TRBD1 or TRBD2 (7 bases each). Looked up from germline, CDR1 is ENHRY and CDR2 is SYGVKD. The V and J ends lost 10 bases and 5 bases respectively, with 11 bases between them. The CDR3 consists of 12 residues. The DNA of the CDR3 is TGTGCCAGCAGGGGGGGGACCGGGGAGCTGTTTTTT. This gives the protein CASRGGTGELFF.

The chain uses TRBV2 and TRBJ1-5; D remains unclear. The CDR3 is made up of 12 amino acids. In germline, CDR1 is SNHLY, CDR2 FYNNEI. The V end was cut by 3 bases, the J end by 7 bases, with 7 bases between. The CDR3 spells CASSEPGQPQHF. The CDR3 region has the DNA TGTGCCAGCAGTGAGCCGGGGCAGCCCCAGCATTTT.

The J gene is TRBJ1-1, the V gene TRBV10-2; 9 nucleotides line up with TRBD1. Germline V gene lookup returns CDR1 WSHSY and CDR2 SAAADI. The trim removed 7 bases at V and 1 base at J, leaving 4 bases unmatched. The CDR3 runs to 14 residues. CDR3 in amino acids: CASKMGQGNTEAFF. The CDR3 DNA follows: TGCGCCAGCAAGATGGGACAGGGGAACACTGAAGCTTTCTTT.

V usage is TRBV2 and J usage is TRBJ1-5; TRBD1 agrees at 9 bases. This CDR3 is built from 14 residues. The trim removed 5 bases at V and 6 bases at J, leaving 5 bases unmatched. Germline V lookup: CDR1 SNHLY, CDR2 FYNNEI. The CDR3 loop reads CASSRRQGVQPQHF. The CDR3 DNA sequence: TGTGCCAGCAGTCGAAGACAGGGGGTTCAGCCCCAGCATTTT.

This sequence joins TRBV7-9 and TRBJ2-7, with 12 bases fitting TRBD2. V dropped 5 bases and J dropped 0; count of bases not matched to a gene: 2. Germline V CDR1 and CDR2: SEHNR, FQNEAQ (reference sequence). The CDR3 sequence is 15 residues long. The CDR3 here is CASSPSGRASYEQYF. The CDR3 bases are TGTGCCAGCAGCCCTAGCGGGAGGGCCTCCTACGAGCAGTACTTC.

The genes are TRBV29-1 and TRBJ1-2; no reliable D call. The ends were cut back, 7 bases at V and 8 bases at J, with 14 bases in the middle. This CDR3 comprises 11 residues. In germline, CDR1 is SQVTM, CDR2 ANQGSEA. The CDR3 region is CSGGGTGGYTF. CDR3 in DNA: TGCAGCGGCGGAGGTACTGGAGGCTACACCTTC.

The V call is TRBV16, the J call TRBJ1-1; 7 bases match TRBD1. The CDR3 runs to 19 residues. J lost 0 bases, V lost 0 bases, and 13 bases had no gene match. Germline-derived CDR1 and CDR2 are KGHSY and FQNENV. CDR3 in amino acids: CASSQSKGAAGNMNTEAFF. In DNA, the CDR3 is TGTGCCAGCAGCCAATCGAAGGGGGCAGCTGGGAACATGAACACTGAAGCTTTCTTT. The full variable domain, its missing parts supplied by reference TRBV16 and TRBJ1-1, is GEEVAQTPKHLVRGEGQKAKLYCAPIKGHSYVFWYQQVLKNEFKFLISFQNENVFDETGMPKERFSAKCLPNSPCSLEIQATKLEDSAVYFCASSQSKGAAGNMNTEAFFGQGTRLTVV.

This clone is a singleton in its sample. This chain links TRBV6-1 with TRBJ1-5; TRBD1 matches at 7 bases. Trimming took 5 bases from V and 5 from J; bases not matched to a gene: 6. CDR1 and CDR2 from the germline V gene are MNHNS and SASEGT. CDR3 length equals 14 residues. The CDR3 DNA reads TGTGCCAGCAGTTTGCGACAGGGTGATCAGCCCCAGCATTTT. Translated: CASSLRQGDQPQHF.